The 24 T cell receptor beta chains listed next were all sequenced from one sample in a study of T-cell memory formation after mild COVID-19. TCRdb independently ran MiXCR on the 5' RACE reads; one entry per CDR3 protein. The table lists 550,000 to 700,000 distinct CDR3 sequences, 17% of them singletons. Sequenced: PBMCs or a T cell subset sorted from them (not recorded which). The receptors originated from an adult woman who had mild COVID-19 (a few samples of this study predate the infection). Cell type and time point are not known.

The gene calls are TRBV7-2 and TRBJ1-2; unclear D gene. The CDR3 is made up of 14 amino acids. The V end lost 0 bases, the J end lost 4 bases, and 9 bases lay between the germline ends. The germline CDR1 and CDR2 sequences are SGHTA and FQGNSA. Here the CDR3 DNA reads TGTGCCAGCAGCTTAGCTGCGGGAGGCTATGGCTACACCTTC. Translation gives CASSLAAGGYGYTF.

The table lists this clonotype with a few counts. V gene TRBV9 combines with J gene TRBJ2-5; D remains ambiguous. CDR1 and CDR2 from the germline V gene are SGDLS and YYNGEE. The germline V and J ends were trimmed by 0 bases and 3 bases, with 6 bases remaining between them. The CDR3 consists of 13 residues. The CDR3 is CASSVGREETQYF. In nucleotides, the CDR3 is TGTGCCAGCAGCGTAGGACGGGAAGAGACCCAGTACTTC.

The chain couples TRBV11-2 to TRBJ2-7; the match to TRBD1 covers 10 bases. The V gene's germline CDR1 is SGHAT and CDR2 FQNNGV. J was trimmed by 3 bases and V by 5 bases; bases with no gene match: 10. There are 16 residues in the CDR3. This CDR3 is CASSQIPGQGLYEQYF. CDR3 sequence (DNA): TGTGCCAGCAGCCAGATCCCGGGACAGGGGCTCTACGAGCAGTACTTC.

This clonotype was counted a few times. The chain employs TRBV5-1 and TRBJ2-1; D perhaps matches TRBD1 (7 bases). Trimming cost V 0 bases and J 7 bases, with 17 bases left between them. The CDR3 has 16 amino acids. Germline CDR1 reads SGHRS; CDR2 reads YFSETQ. The CDR3 region has the DNA TGCGCCAGCAGCTTGGCGGGGGCAGGGGGAGAAAATGAGCAGTTCTTC. Translation gives CASSLAGAGGENEQFF.

Only a few counts were recorded for this clonotype. The rearrangement links TRBV7-3 to TRBJ2-3, with 10 nucleotides matching TRBD2. The CDR3 runs 16 residues. Trimming removed 1 base from V and 5 bases from J; junction bases left unmatched: 6. In germline, CDR1 is SGHTA, CDR2 FQGTGA. In nucleotides, the CDR3 is TGTGCCAGCAGCTTAATGCCTAGCGGGAGTGGAGATACGCAGTATTTT. Translated, it gives CASSLMPSGSGDTQYF.

This clonotype has just a few counts. The chain has TRBV7-9 and TRBJ2-3, with 10 bases identical to TRBD2. V lost 5 bases, J lost 8 bases, and 13 bases stayed unmatched. The CDR3 has 16 residues. The V gene's germline CDR1 is SEHNR and CDR2 FQNEAQ (reference sequence). The CDR3 DNA reads TGTGCCAGCAGCACCGACTCGGCTAGCGGGAGATTTACGCAGTATTTT. Translated: CASSTDSASGRFTQYF.

The chain employs TRBV6-5 and TRBJ2-7, with D possibly TRBD2 on 5 matching bases. Trimming shortened V by 6 bases and J by 5 bases, and 23 bases separated the two germline ends. This CDR3 is built from 16 residues. Germline CDR1 reads MNHEY; CDR2 reads SVGAGI. The CDR3 region is CASSPIPTGVAHEQYF. The CDR3 DNA reads as TGTGCCAGCAGCCCTATCCCGACCGGGGTCGCACACGAGCAGTACTTC.

The genes are TRBV12-3 or TRBV12-4 and TRBJ1-4, with 7 bases identical to TRBD1. Trimming cost V 4 bases and J 7 bases; bases outside gene matches: 6. The CDR3 runs 14 residues. CDR3 DNA sequence: TGTGCCAGCAGTTCGACTCGACAGGGTGAAAAACTGTTTTTT. Residues: CASSSTRQGEKLFF.

This clonotype was seen a few times. The chain has TRBV20-1 and TRBJ2-5; 7 nucleotides match TRBD1. The CDR3 is made up of 13 amino acids. Germline lookup yields CDR1 DFQATT and CDR2 SNEGSKA (reference sequence). V shed 6 bases, J shed 4 bases, and the junction held 8 bases outside the gene matches. CDR3 sequence reads: CSAGTATGETQYF. DNA for the CDR3: TGCAGTGCAGGGACAGCGACGGGAGAGACCCAGTACTTC.

The gene calls are TRBV10-3 and TRBJ2-2; D is possibly TRBD1 (5 bases). Germline CDR1 ENHRY, CDR2 SYGVKD. Trimming took off 11 bases at V and 1 base at J, with 17 bases between the two ends. The CDR3 consists of 15 residues. The CDR3 loop reads CAVLRSGMNTGELFF. CDR3 sequence (DNA): TGTGCCGTCCTTCGCTCAGGGATGAACACCGGGGAGCTGTTTTTT.

This clonotype has more than one count but fewer than ten. CDR3 residues: CASSLRLASGPNTGELFF. In DNA form, the CDR3 reads TGTGCCAGCAGCCTAAGACTAGCCTCGGGCCCGAACACCGGGGAGCTGTTTTTT. V is TRBV7-8 and J is TRBJ2-2; 7 positions match TRBD2. After removal of 5 bases from V and 0 bases from J, the junction contained 12 bases not matched to a gene. Germline V gives CDR1 SGHVS, CDR2 FQNEAQ. This CDR3 is 18 amino acids long.

V and J are TRBV29-1 and TRBJ2-3; D might be TRBD2 (5 bases). The ends were cut back, 1 base at V and 5 bases at J, with 13 bases in the middle. This CDR3 contains 14 residues. Germline CDR1 is SQVTM and CDR2 is ANQGSEA. The CDR3 spells CSVEVAVLGDTQYF. Written as DNA, the CDR3 is TGCAGCGTTGAAGTGGCGGTACTAGGAGATACGCAGTATTTT.

This clonotype was observed a few times. J is TRBJ2-5 and V is TRBV5-1, with D possibly TRBD2 on 6 matching bases. The V end lost 0 bases, the J end lost 1 base, and 13 bases lay between the germline ends. The CDR3 runs to 16 residues. The V gene's germline CDR1 is SGHRS and CDR2 YFSETQ. The chain's CDR3 is CASSLAGVGGQETQYF. CDR3 coding DNA: TGCGCCAGCAGCTTGGCCGGCGTCGGGGGCCAAGAGACCCAGTACTTC.

A few counts support this clonotype. The rearrangement joins TRBV9 to TRBJ2-1; D is unresolved. V dropped 4 bases and J dropped 1 base, with 15 bases sitting between them. Germline values: CDR1 SGDLS, CDR2 YYNGEE. The CDR3 covers 16 residues. The CDR3 DNA is TGTGCCAGCAGCCAAACTGTAGTGGGTTCCTACAATGAGCAGTTCTTC. Translation: CASSQTVVGSYNEQFF.

This clonotype was recorded a few times. The J gene is TRBJ1-1, the V gene TRBV28; D is uncertain. V was cut by 2 bases and J by 6 bases, with 16 bases left in between. The CDR3 sequence is 15 residues long. CDR1 and CDR2 from the germline V gene are MDHEN and SYDVKM. The CDR3 nucleotides read TGTGCCAGCAGTTTAATTCCCCCGGCCGGGTCTGAAGCTTTCTTT. It encodes CASSLIPPAGSEAFF.

The chain uses TRBV12-3 or TRBV12-4 and TRBJ2-7; 9 bases are shared with TRBD2. The trim removed 5 bases at V and 1 base at J, leaving 9 bases unmatched. This CDR3 is 16 amino acids long. The CDR3 nucleotides are TGTGCCAGCAGTGGCCCACCGGGACTAGCTTCCTACGAGCAGTACTTC. This sequence encodes CASSGPPGLASYEQYF.

This clonotype was counted ten times or more. The CDR3 nucleotides read TGCAGTGCTACAGGGGACGGCAATCAGCCCCAGCATTTT. This encodes CSATGDGNQPQHF. The rearrangement uses TRBV20-1 and TRBJ1-5; D may be TRBD1 (6 bases). Germline-derived CDR1 and CDR2 are DFQATT and SNEGSKA (reference sequence). The CDR3 length is 13 residues. With 4 bases removed from V and 2 bases from J, the gap between germline ends came to 9 bases.

The DNA of the CDR3 is TGCGCCAGCAGCCTTGACAGTACGAATTCACCCCTCCACTTT. Its translation is CASSLDSTNSPLHF. The rearrangement uses TRBV5-1 and TRBJ1-6; possible D gene TRBD1, 5 bases. The V and J ends lost 4 bases and 7 bases respectively, with 12 bases between them. Germline CDR1 reads SGHRS; CDR2 reads YFSETQ. CDR3 length equals 14 residues.

The chain couples TRBV12-3 or TRBV12-4 to TRBJ2-5; 8 bases map to TRBD2. With 3 bases clipped from V and 5 bases from J, the junction kept 5 bases outside the gene matches. The CDR3 consists of 14 residues. The CDR3 coding sequence is TGTGCCAGCAGTTTGTATTCGGGAGGGGAGACCCAGTACTTC. This gives the protein CASSLYSGGETQYF.

This clonotype was counted between two and nine times. The J gene is TRBJ2-5, the V gene TRBV20-1, with TRBD1 identical over 8 bases. Germline loops: CDR1 DFQATT, CDR2 SNEGSKA (reference sequence). This CDR3 comprises 13 residues. V trimming: 5 bases; J trimming: 5 bases; junction bases outside the gene matches: 7. As DNA, the CDR3 is TGCAGTGCTGACCGCGACAGGGGTGAGACCCAGTACTTC. Translating it yields CSADRDRGETQYF.

The gene calls are TRBV7-3 and TRBJ2-1; TRBD2 matches at 12 bases. The CDR3 extends over 16 amino acids. J was trimmed by 7 bases and V by 5 bases; bases with no gene match: 9. The V gene's germline CDR1 is SGHTA and CDR2 FQGTGA. CDR3 DNA sequence: TGTGCCAGCAGCGCCCAACTAGCGGGAGGAATGAATGAGCAGTTCTTC. Amino acids: CASSAQLAGGMNEQFF.

The CDR3: CATSEEGRAFF. The CDR3 DNA is TGTGCCACCAGTGAAGAGGGGAGGGCTTTCTTT. The chain is built from TRBV24-1 and TRBJ1-1; possibly TRBD1 for D (5 bases). Trimming removed 4 bases from V and 11 bases from J, with 10 bases in between. The CDR3 is made up of 11 amino acids. Germline lookup yields CDR1 KGHDR and CDR2 SFDVKD.

The chain joins TRBV2 to TRBJ2-1, with 9 bases that match TRBD1. This CDR3 comprises 14 residues. The germline V gene encodes CDR1 SNHLY and CDR2 FYNNEI. With V trimmed by 5 bases and J by 3 bases, 2 bases remained unmatched. CDR3 residues: CASSWTGVYNEQFF. CDR3 bases: TGTGCCAGCAGTTGGACAGGGGTCTACAATGAGCAGTTCTTC.

This chain joins TRBV3-1 and TRBJ1-2, with 8 bases fitting TRBD1. The CDR3 runs 14 residues. V was pared by 6 bases and J by 2 bases, with 5 bases of the junction left unmatched. CDR1 is LGHDT, CDR2 YNNKEL, per germline (reference sequence). This chain's CDR3 is CASSLRGRNYGYTF. DNA of the CDR3: TGTGCCAGCAGTCTCAGGGGGCGAAACTATGGCTACACCTTC.